This TCR beta chain was captured by sequencing in a study of blood T cell repertoires in COVID-19. The repertoire was sequenced with immunoSEQ multiplex PCR; TCRdb's copy has only in-frame clones and lacks some. The sample consists of around 320,000 clones, roughly 88% of them appearing once. This clone was counted only a few times. V gave up 1 base and J gave up 7 bases, with 10 bases separating them. CDR1 is KGHDR, CDR2 SFDVKD, per germline. The CDR3 length is 15 residues. The chain recombines TRBV24-1 with TRBJ1-6, with D unresolved. The TCR was taken from a woman in her twenties or thirties who had recovered from COVID-19. Source material: peripheral blood. CDR3 bases: TGTGCCACCAGTGATTTTACCGGGAGCAATTCACCCCTCCACTTT. It codes for CATSDFTGSNSPLHF.